This T cell receptor beta chain was sequenced during a study of T cells in tumors after PD-1 blockade. The table came from immunoSEQ multiplex PCR; TCRdb's copy has only in-frame clones and leaves some out. The sample includes 5,000 or so clones, approximately 70% of them seen just once. V shed 1 base and J shed 9 bases, with 10 bases lying between them. The CDR3 runs to 12 residues. Germline CDR1 reads SQVTM; CDR2 reads ANQGSEA. Template: tumor biopsy or peripheral blood genomic DNA, roughly 550-6,004 ng per sample. The V call is TRBV29-1, the J call TRBJ2-1; the D gene is possibly TRBD1 (5 bases). The sequences come from tumor tissue, collected before anti-PD-1 treatment. This receptor was taken from a human donor with cutaneous squamous cell carcinoma. The chain's CDR3 is CSVEARVGEQFF. The CDR3 coding sequence is TGCAGCGTTGAAGCCAGGGTCGGTGAGCAGTTCTTC.